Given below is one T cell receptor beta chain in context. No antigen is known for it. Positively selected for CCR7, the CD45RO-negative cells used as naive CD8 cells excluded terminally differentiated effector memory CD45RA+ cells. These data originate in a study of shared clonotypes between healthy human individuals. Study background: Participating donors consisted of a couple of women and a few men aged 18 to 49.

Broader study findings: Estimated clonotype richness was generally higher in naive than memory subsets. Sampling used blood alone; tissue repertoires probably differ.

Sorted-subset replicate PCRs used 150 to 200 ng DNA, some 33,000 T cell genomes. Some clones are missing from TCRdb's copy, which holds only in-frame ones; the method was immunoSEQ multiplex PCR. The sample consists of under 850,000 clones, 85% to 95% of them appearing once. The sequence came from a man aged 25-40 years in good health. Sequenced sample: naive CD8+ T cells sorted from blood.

CDR3 region: CASSVMRDLTNNEQFF. CDR3 DNA: TGTGCCAGCAGCGTGATGAGGGACTTGACAAACAATGAGCAGTTCTTC. The chain carries TRBV9 and TRBJ2-1; D is possibly TRBD2 (6 bases). V was clipped by 2 bases and J by 5 bases, with 17 bases between them. CDR1 and CDR2 (germline): SGDLS, YYNGEE. This CDR3 is 16 amino acids long.